This entry features one T cell receptor (beta chain) sequence. This sample was taken from a study of identical twins. Trimming cost V 7 bases and J 4 bases, with 21 bases left between them. The CDR3 contains 15 residues. The V gene's germline CDR1 is SGHRS and CDR2 YFSETQ. TCRdb called the 5' RACE reads again in MiXCR, with one record for every CDR3 protein. The sample lists just over 500,000 distinct CDR3 sequences, less than 25% occurring once. The data also belong to a second study, concerning T cells expressing NK-cell markers.

V and J are TRBV5-1 and TRBJ2-7; D may correspond to TRBD1 or TRBD2 (5 bases each). The receptor was isolated from a woman aged 18-29 years in good health. Sequences were obtained from CD4+ T cells sorted from blood. CDR3 bases: TGCGCCAGCCGGTTTTTGTGGGACGCCCTTTACGAGCAGTACTTC. Residues: CASRFLWDALYEQYF.